The sequence of this TCR beta chain was determined in a study of human T cells and chemical hapten exposure. From the RACE reads, TCRdb called clonotypes with MiXCR, one entry per CDR3 protein. The sample has tens of thousands of distinct CDR3 sequences, about 10% seen once; the top ten hold roughly 2.4%. Study findings and constraints: Alopecia affecting every donor means their immune response may not match healthy people's.

This clonotype was recorded a few times. Its specificity is unknown. The CDR3 totals 13 residues. Trimming left V 1 base short and J 6 bases short, with 9 bases between. The germline V gene has CDR1 ENHRY and CDR2 SYGVKD. Time point of the sample: patch test 1, 2 weeks after DPC sensitization. The treatment: therapeutic diphenylcyclopropenone sensitization with weekly scalp DPC. The chain joins TRBV10-3 to TRBJ1-2; D is uncertain. The source is a man in his forties or fifties with alopecia areata. Some clones in this sample may be carry-over from other donors' samples. The sample consisted of whole blood, taken in connection with sensitization to the hapten diphenylcyclopropenone (DPC). The CDR3 is CAISEWDPDGYTF. For the CDR3, the DNA is TGTGCCATCAGTGAGTGGGATCCGGATGGCTACACCTTC.